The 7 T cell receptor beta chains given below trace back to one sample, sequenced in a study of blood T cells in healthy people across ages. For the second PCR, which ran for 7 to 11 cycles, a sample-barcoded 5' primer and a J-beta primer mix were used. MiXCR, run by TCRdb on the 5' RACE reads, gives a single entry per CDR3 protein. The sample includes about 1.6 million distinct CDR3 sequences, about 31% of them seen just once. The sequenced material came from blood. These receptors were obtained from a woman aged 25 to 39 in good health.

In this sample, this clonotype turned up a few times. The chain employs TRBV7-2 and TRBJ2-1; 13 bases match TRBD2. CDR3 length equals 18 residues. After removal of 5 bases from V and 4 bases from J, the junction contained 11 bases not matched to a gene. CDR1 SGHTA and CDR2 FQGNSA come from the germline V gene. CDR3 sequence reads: CASSPGRGLAGRYNEQFF. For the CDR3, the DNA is TGTGCCAGCAGCCCCGGCCGGGGACTAGCGGGAAGATACAATGAGCAGTTCTTC.

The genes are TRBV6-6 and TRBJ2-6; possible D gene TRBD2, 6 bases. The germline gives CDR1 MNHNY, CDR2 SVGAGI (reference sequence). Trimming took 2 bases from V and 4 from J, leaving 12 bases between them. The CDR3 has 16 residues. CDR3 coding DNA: TGTGCCAGCAGTTACCCGGGGGATTCCGGGGCCAACGTCCTGACTTTC. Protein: CASSYPGDSGANVLTF.

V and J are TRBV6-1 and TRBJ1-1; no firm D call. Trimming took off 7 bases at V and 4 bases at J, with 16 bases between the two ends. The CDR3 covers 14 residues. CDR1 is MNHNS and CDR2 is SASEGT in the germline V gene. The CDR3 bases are TGTGCCAGCATGGCTGAAAGGGTGAGCACTGAAGCTTTCTTT. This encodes CASMAERVSTEAFF.

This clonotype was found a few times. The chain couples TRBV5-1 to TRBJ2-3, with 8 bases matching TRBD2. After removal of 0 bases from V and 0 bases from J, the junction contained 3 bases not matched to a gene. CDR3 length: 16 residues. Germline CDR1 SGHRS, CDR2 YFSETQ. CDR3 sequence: CASSLDREGSTDTQYF. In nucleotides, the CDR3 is TGCGCCAGCAGCTTGGACCGGGAGGGTAGCACAGATACGCAGTATTTT.

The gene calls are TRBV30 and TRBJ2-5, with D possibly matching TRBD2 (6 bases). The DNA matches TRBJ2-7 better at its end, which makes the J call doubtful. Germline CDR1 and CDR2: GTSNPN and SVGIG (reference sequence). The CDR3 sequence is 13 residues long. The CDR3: CAWGVSGLDEQYF. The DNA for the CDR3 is TGTGCCTGGGGGGTTTCGGGACTCGACGAGCAGTACTTC.

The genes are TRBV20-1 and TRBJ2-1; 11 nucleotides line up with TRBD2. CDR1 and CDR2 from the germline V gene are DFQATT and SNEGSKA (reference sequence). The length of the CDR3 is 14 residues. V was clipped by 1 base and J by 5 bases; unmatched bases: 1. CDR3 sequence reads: CSARAGLADNEQFF. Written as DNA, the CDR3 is TGCAGTGCTAGAGCGGGACTAGCGGACAATGAGCAGTTCTTC.

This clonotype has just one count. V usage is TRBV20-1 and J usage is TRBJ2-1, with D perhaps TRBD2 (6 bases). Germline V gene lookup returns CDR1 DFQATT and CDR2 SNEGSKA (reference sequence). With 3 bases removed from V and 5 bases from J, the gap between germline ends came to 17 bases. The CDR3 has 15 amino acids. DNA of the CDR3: TGCAGTGCTAGTTTACGGGACTCGAGCGACAATGAGCAGTTCTTC. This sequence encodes CSASLRDSSDNEQFF.